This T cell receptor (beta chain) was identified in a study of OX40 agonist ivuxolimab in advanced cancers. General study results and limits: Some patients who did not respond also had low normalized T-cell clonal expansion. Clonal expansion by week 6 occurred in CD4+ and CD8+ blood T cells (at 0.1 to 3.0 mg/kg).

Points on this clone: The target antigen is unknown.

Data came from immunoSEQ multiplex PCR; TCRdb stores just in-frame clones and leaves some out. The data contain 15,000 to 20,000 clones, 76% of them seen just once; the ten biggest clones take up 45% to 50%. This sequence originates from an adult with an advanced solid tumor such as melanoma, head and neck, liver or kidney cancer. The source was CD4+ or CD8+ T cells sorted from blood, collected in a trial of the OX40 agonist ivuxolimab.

This CDR3 reads CASGEGETQYF. In DNA form, the CDR3 reads TGTGCCAGCGGGGAAGGAGAGACCCAGTACTTC. The chain carries TRBV6-5 and TRBJ2-5; D remains unclear. The CDR3 totals 11 residues. Germline V gene sequence: CDR1 MNHEY, CDR2 SVGAGI. Trimming stripped 8 bases from V and 4 bases from J, with 8 bases between.